This T cell receptor (beta chain) was captured in a study of cytomegalovirus exposure and HLA in healthy donors (dated by TCRdb to 2016 to 2017). Study-level background: According to an earlier analysis of 587 of the donors, about 179 million T cells yielded 90 million to 140 million unique TCR beta sequences and about 300 Gb of sequence data. About 280 gigabases of sequencing data and approximately 91 million unique TCR sequences made up an early release that covered approximately 650 HLA-typed donors. Of the roughly 410 genotyped donors, 65% to 90% were placed in the genetic ancestry cluster associated with self-reported Caucasian donors. The study was designed to test whether signatures of past pathogen exposure could be identified by cataloging public T cell receptors. The study profiled the T cell repertoires of hundreds of subjects by immunosequencing and related them to cytomegalovirus serostatus. In addition to the first cohort of around 670 subjects, a separate validation cohort of approximately 120 different subjects was used. High-throughput TCR immunosequencing, statistical association of individual TCRs with disease status, and machine learning were combined to predict cytomegalovirus infection status. To study patterns of TCR occurrence, a later analysis re-analyzed previously published TCR beta repertoires from 500 to 850 donors and added high-resolution HLA genotyping. In the later analysis, no new phenotypic data were used to find candidate immune exposures; instead, reliance was placed on TCR beta sequences and their occurrence across donors. In an earlier analysis of 500 to 650 of the donors, high-throughput TCR beta sequencing was used to judge whether each TCR beta V gene segment behaved as functional or pseudogenic. Donor age, sex, ethnicity and CMV serostatus were compiled alongside the repertoire data. A later genetic analysis took genome-wide SNP genotypes for about 55% of the roughly 700 donors and used that subset as a discovery cohort. All discovery cohort repertoires had been generated on a single sequencing platform. HLA typing included class I and class II loci at four-digit resolution. Typing coverage differed by locus: A, B, C, DRB1 and DQB1 were typed in roughly 620-640 donors, DQA1 in about 510, DPA1 in around 580, and DPB1 in 472. Five DR-DQ haplotypes were handled as single units for association and clustering because linkage in the cohort was strong. On average, around 240,000 unique TCR beta nucleotide sequences were sequenced per donor among 398 genotyped donors of the cohort, with roughly a sixth of those sequences being non-productive.

There are 14 amino acids in the CDR3, from cysteine to phenylalanine inclusive. Of the read, only the CDR3 DNA is kept; its 42 bases are in frame from base 1. The junction shows trimming of 0 bases on V and 4 bases on J, and the gene matches do not reach 3 bases of it. CDR1 and CDR2, looked up from the germline V gene, are SGHTS and YDEGEE. Preparation of the library involved the immunoSEQ multiplex PCR assay. For the multiplex PCR, a mixture combining 60 forward primers for TCR Vbeta segments and 13 reverse primers for TCR Jbeta segments was used. A multiplex PCR assay on genomic DNA amplified the CDR3 region of rearranged TCR beta genes. The Illumina HiSeq System was used to sequence the amplified TCR beta libraries as 87-base-pair reads. The authors processed their data as follows. Across the 700 or so repertoires, a later analysis counted 60 million to 90 million unique TCR beta chains, 9 million to 14 million of which were shared by at least two donors. Raw reads were error-corrected and collapsed into unique sequences by a nearest-neighbor algorithm in which closely related sequences were merged to remove PCR and sequencing errors. V, D and J gene segments were assigned by aligning CDR3 sequences to IMGT reference sequences. Each retained sequence needed at least a six-nucleotide match to both a V gene segment and a J gene segment. A rearrangement counted as productive if the CDR3 had no stop codons and remained in frame with V and J, and every other rearrangement counted as non-productive. Following IMGT convention, CDR3 was defined as the stretch from the second conserved V-encoded cysteine to the conserved J-encoded phenylalanine. In an earlier analysis of around 640 of the donors, sequences lacking an unambiguous match to a single V gene segment were excluded. In an earlier analysis of some 590 of the donors, a V segment was called functional when productive rearrangements were above 56.7%, and segregating when the standard deviation between donors exceeded 5%. A statistical classification framework was built for diagnosing cytomegalovirus status from the catalog of TCR beta chain sequences. A later analysis assigned V and J genes by comparing TCR nucleotide sequences with IMGT/GENE-DB human TR gene sequences. The TCRdist pipeline was used in a later analysis to assign CDR3 sequences and most-parsimonious VDJ recombination scenarios. In a later analysis, each TCR beta chain was defined by its CDR3 amino acid sequence together with its V-gene family, and reads lacking a unique V-gene family were excluded. In a later analysis, approximately 590 highly shared, low-generation-probability nucleotide sequences were removed to address suspected cross-contamination and a sequencing artifact. In a later analysis, a clonal expansion index was calculated for each public chain from normalized within-repertoire ranks of inferred template counts. Generation probabilities in a later analysis came from a VDJ recombination model fitted to out-of-frame rearrangements, and those results were checked against IGoR. In a later analysis, hypergeometric tests were used to score TCR-TCR, TCR-HLA and TCR-CMV co-occurrence, with a repertoire-size bias correction applied to TCR pairs. To estimate false discovery rates, a later analysis permuted the HLA or CMV assignments 20 times. A later analysis grouped co-occurring TCRs with DBSCAN, adding TCRdist sequence similarity when clustering within HLA-allele-positive subsets. Co-occurrence clustering excluded repertoires with fewer than 30,000 or more than 120,000 public chains, plus five with anomalous nucleotide sharing. TCRdb stores this immuneACCESS table with in-frame sequences only. Part of the clones is absent; in the studies checked, under half of the shortfall reflects unresolved V genes, and no reason is known for the rest. V, J and clone size are those of that table, while D and trimming were read from the DNA. This sample has about 250,000 clones in its table, and around 78% of those were observed once. The ten biggest clones cover 0.45% to 0.5% of the sample.

With regard to this clone: It has no known antigen specificity. Base qualities are not provided; no much larger clone lies one nucleotide away.

Study-wide findings and limitations: Because some donors lacked HLA typing at each locus, the association tests relied only on the typed subset. A further reported finding was that TCR beta sequences accurately predicted the HLA-A and HLA-B alleles for most subjects in the first cohort. At a false discovery rate of 0.05, a later analysis linked approximately 18,000 TCR beta sequences to specific HLA alleles. The classifier was reported to diagnose cytomegalovirus status with high specificity and sensitivity in both the original cohort and the validation cohort. A later analysis found that most CMV-associated TCR beta chains appeared HLA-restricted, with HLA associations seemingly driven largely by CMV exposure. Compared with equally common non-associated chains, HLA-associated TCR beta chains in a later analysis were more clonally expanded and had lower generation probabilities. Broadly in line with IMGT annotations, most TCR beta V segments showed up in productive rearrangements about 87% or about 30% of the time in an earlier analysis of around 550 of the donors. The authors suggested that the approach could potentially be generalized to other disease states and immunological phenotypes. Across donors, most TCR sequences were observed very rarely, whereas some public TCRs were present in many individuals. Compared with the 666-donor mean, donors in an Asian-associated ancestry cluster had fewer N-insertions in productive TCRs, according to a later genetic analysis. Seventeen rarely observed V segments, including chromosome 9 orphons, were excluded from the earlier analysis of approximately 500 of the donors because counts were too low. The study listed approximately 150 TCR beta chains as associated with cytomegalovirus. In a later genetic analysis, a missense DCLRE1C variant was associated with V-gene and J-gene trimming of TCR beta chains, and the association was replicated in an independent cohort. When HLA alleles, especially DR and DQ, strongly co-occurred, attributing TCR associations to individual alleles was difficult. Linkage disequilibrium might explain the correlated functional status among segregating V segments, but an unknown experimental factor could not be excluded. In a later analysis, TCR association rates were found to vary across HLA loci, with the most associated TCRs seen for DRB1 alleles and the fewest for HLA-C alleles. Roughly uniform sequencing depth across donors was assumed in presence/absence analyses, although this assumption may not hold. Some IMGT-functional V segments, including TRBV6-2 and TRBV6-3, could not be told apart with the 87-base-pair reads, so those segments were excluded. CMV serostatus was the only immune exposure information available for the cohort. A cluster of highly shared sequence variants was judged likely to be a technical artifact of the sequencing pipeline. Three of the identified cytomegalovirus-associated TCR beta chains were confirmed in vitro to be specific for cytomegalovirus antigens. According to a later analysis, parvovirus B19, influenza, CMV and Epstein-Barr virus appeared linked to several top co-occurrence clusters. This cohort had only TCR beta chains sequenced, and the lack of alpha or paired-chain data limited which features could be detected.

The cohort was made up of several hundred healthy bone marrow donors. At the time of sampling, all cohort members were nominally healthy, though unrecorded immune exposures were likely present. The donor tested CMV seronegative, placing the donor among the 350 or so seronegative members of the cohort. Every donor gave a peripheral blood sample, and the peripheral blood mononuclear cells from that sample were used for TCR beta sequencing. Genomic DNA extraction from the blood cell samples was performed with the Qiagen DNeasy Blood Extraction Kit. Material for sequencing was PBMCs. The clonotype originates from a boy aged 5-17 years in good health and CMV-seronegative. The chain was built from TRBV5-8 and TRBJ1-1; TRBD1 aligns with 7 central bases. The base sequence is TGTGCCAGCAGCTTGGGACAGGGTGGCACTGAAGCTTTCTTT. Its coded protein is CASSLGQGGTEAFF. Reference TRBV5-8 and TRBJ1-1 proteins supply the regions before and after the CDR3; the full variable domain is: EAGVTQSPTHLIKTRGQQATLRCSPISGHTSVYWYQQALGLGLQFLLWYDEGEERNRGNFPPRFSGRQFPNYSSELNVNALELEDSALYLCASSLGQGGTEAFFGQGTRLTVV.